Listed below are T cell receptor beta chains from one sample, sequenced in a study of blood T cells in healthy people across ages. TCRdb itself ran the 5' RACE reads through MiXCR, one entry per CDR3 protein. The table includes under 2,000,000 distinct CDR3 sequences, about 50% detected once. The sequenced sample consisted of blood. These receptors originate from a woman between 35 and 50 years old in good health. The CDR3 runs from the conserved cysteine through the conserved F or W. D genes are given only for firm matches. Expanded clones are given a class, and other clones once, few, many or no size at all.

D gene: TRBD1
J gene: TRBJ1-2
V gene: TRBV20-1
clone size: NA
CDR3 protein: CSARRTGGGGYGYTF
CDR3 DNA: TGCAGTGCTAGACGGACAGGGGGCGGGGGCTATGGCTACACCTTC

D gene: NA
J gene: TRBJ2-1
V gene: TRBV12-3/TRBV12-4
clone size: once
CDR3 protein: CASSPNDYPPYNEQFF
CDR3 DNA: TGTGCCAGCAGCCCGAACGACTATCCCCCTTACAATGAGCAGTTCTTC

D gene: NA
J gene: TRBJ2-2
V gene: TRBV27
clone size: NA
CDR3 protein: CASSPSPQNTGELFF
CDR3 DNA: TGTGCCAGCAGTCCGAGCCCCCAAAACACCGGGGAGCTGTTTTTT

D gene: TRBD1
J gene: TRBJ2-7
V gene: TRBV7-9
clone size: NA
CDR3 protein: CASSSQGAAEQYF
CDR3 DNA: TGTGCCAGCAGTAGTCAGGGGGCGGCCGAGCAGTACTTC

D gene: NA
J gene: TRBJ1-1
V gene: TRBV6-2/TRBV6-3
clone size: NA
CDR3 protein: CASSKLQSTGEAFF
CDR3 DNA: TGTGCCAGCAGCAAACTGCAATCGACGGGTGAAGCTTTCTTT

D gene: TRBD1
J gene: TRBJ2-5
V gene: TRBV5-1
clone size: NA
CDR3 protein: CASSSQTGVQETQYF
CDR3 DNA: TGCGCCAGCAGCTCACAGACAGGGGTCCAAGAGACCCAGTACTTC

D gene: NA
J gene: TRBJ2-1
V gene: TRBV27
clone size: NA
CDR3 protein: CASGTPRVCEQFF
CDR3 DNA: TGTGCCAGCGGGACCCCCAGGGTATGTGAGCAGTTCTTC

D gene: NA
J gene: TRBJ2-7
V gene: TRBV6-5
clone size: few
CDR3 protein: CASGQGNPYEQYF
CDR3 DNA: TGTGCCAGCGGGCAGGGGAACCCCTACGAGCAGTACTTC

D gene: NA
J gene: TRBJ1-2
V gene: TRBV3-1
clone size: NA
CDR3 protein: CASSQDQESWRYYGYTF
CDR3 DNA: TGTGCCAGCAGCCAAGACCAGGAGAGCTGGCGATACTATGGCTACACCTTC

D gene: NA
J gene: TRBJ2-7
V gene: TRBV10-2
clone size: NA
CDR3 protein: CASSDIGTGGYEQYF
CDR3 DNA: TGCGCCAGCAGTGACATAGGTACCGGAGGGTACGAGCAGTACTTC

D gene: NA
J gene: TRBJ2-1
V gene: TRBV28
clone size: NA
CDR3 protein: CASSPSMGQFF
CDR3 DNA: TGTGCCAGCAGTCCTTCTATGGGGCAGTTCTTC

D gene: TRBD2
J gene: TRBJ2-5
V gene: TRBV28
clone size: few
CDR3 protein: CASSELAGQETQYF
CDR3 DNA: TGTGCCAGCAGTGAACTAGCGGGACAAGAGACCCAGTACTTC

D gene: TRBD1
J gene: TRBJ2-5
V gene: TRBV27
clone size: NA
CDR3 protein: CASRPGTGQQETQYF
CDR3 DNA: TGTGCCAGCAGGCCAGGGACAGGGCAACAAGAGACCCAGTACTTC

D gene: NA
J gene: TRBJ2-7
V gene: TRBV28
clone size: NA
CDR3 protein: CASGEKASYNEQYF
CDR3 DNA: TGTGCCTCAGGTGAAAAGGCCTCCTACAATGAGCAGTACTTC

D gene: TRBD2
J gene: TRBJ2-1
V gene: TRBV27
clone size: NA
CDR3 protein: CASKASGGAGYNEQFF
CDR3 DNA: TGTGCCAGCAAAGCTAGCGGGGGGGCGGGATACAATGAGCAGTTCTTC

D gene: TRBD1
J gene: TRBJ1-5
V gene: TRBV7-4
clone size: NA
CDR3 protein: CASRGTGDNQPQHF
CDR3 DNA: TGTGCCAGCAGGGGGACAGGGGACAATCAGCCCCAGCATTTT

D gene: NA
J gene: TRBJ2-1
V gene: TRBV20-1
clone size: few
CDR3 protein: CSAQGRDNEQFF
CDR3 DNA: TGCAGTGCTCAAGGACGTGACAATGAGCAGTTCTTC

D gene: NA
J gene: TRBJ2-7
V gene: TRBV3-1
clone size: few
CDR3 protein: CASSQGHPSYEQYF
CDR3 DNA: TGTGCCAGCAGCCAAGGGCACCCGAGCTACGAGCAGTACTTC